Below are 2 T cell receptor beta chains sequenced from a single sample in a study of CD8 T cells in Susac syndrome. With random hexamers, reverse transcription was performed on roughly 0.45 to 1 ug of RNA. Using its own MiXCR run on the immunoSEQ multiplex PCR reads, TCRdb lists one record per CDR3 protein. The sample includes about 250,000 distinct CDR3 sequences, 80% to 95% of them seen just once. The material sequenced was CD4+ T cells from PBMCs. The receptors come from a human donor with multiple sclerosis.

About this clonotype itself: The junction differs from germline at one of its ends, possibly a read error. The J gene is TRBJ1-5, the V gene TRBV2; no definite D call. This CDR3 has 12 residues. Germline V lookup: CDR1 SNHLY, CDR2 FYNNEI. In DNA form, the CDR3 reads TGTGCCAGCAGGGGTAGCAATCAGCCCCAGCTTTTT. Protein: CASRGSNQPQLF.

This chain connects TRBV12-5 to TRBJ1-6; D call uncertain. From germline, CDR1 is LGHNT and CDR2 FRNRAP. The CDR3 sequence is 12 residues long. V dropped 4 bases and J dropped 11 bases, with 9 bases sitting between them. This chain's CDR3 is CASGYEGPPLHF. The CDR3 coding sequence is TGTGCTAGTGGTTATGAGGGCCCACCCCTCCACTTT.